These 24 T cell receptor beta chains were all obtained from the same sample, sequenced in a study of cytomegalovirus exposure and HLA in healthy donors (TCRdb year 2017). Receptor libraries were prepared by the immunoSEQ multiplex PCR assay. The multiplex PCR relied on a mix of 60 forward primers for TCR Vbeta segments and 13 reverse primers for TCR Jbeta segments. The table was pulled from immuneACCESS by TCRdb, which kept in-frame rearrangements only. Such tables lose some clones; where checked, under half of the loss comes from unresolved V genes, and the rest has no known cause. In all, the sample holds approximately 210,000 clones, and approximately 79% of those were seen once. The ten largest account for approximately 1.8% of the sample. The sequenced material came from PBMCs. The receptors come from a male donor in good health and CMV-seronegative.

The CDR3 loop reads CASRESMGVSYNEQFF. The CDR3 DNA reads as TGTGCCAGCAGGGAGAGCATGGGTGTGAGCTACAATGAGCAGTTCTTC. This chain links TRBV5-5 with TRBJ2-1; D unresolved. Germline V gene lookup returns CDR1 SGHKS and CDR2 YYEKEE (reference sequence). V dropped 5 bases and J dropped 3 bases, with 18 bases sitting between them. The CDR3 extends over 16 amino acids.

Remarks on this clone: This specimen includes other DNA sequences encoding the same CDR3. V gene TRBV7-9 combines with J gene TRBJ1-5; 8 positions match TRBD1. CDR1 and CDR2 (germline): SEHNR, FQNEAQ (reference sequence). The V gene end was trimmed by 1 base and the J gene end by 6 bases; junction bases not matched to a gene: 2. CDR3 length: 14 residues. CDR3 region: CASSLGGQGQPQHF. The DNA for the CDR3 is TGTGCCAGCAGCTTAGGAGGACAGGGTCAGCCCCAGCATTTT.

The chain employs TRBV29-1 and TRBJ2-7; D is perhaps TRBD2 (5 bases). With 5 bases removed from V and 2 bases from J, the gap between germline ends came to 13 bases. CDR1 and CDR2 from the germline V gene are SQVTM and ANQGSEA. This CDR3 comprises 13 residues. The CDR3 loop is CSVHLDGAYEQYF. CDR3 nucleotides: TGCAGCGTTCACCTGGACGGGGCCTACGAGCAGTACTTC.

V and J are TRBV2 and TRBJ2-1; D ambiguous. The CDR3 contains 10 residues. Germline V lookup: CDR1 SNHLY, CDR2 FYNNEI. Trimming stripped 6 bases from V and 9 bases from J, with 6 bases between. Written as DNA, the CDR3 is TGTGCCAGCAGCCTTCTTGAGCAGTTCTTC. This gives the protein CASSLLEQFF.

The CDR3 loop is CASSVEWAGGINEQFF. CDR3 bases: TGTGCCAGCAGCGTAGAGTGGGCAGGGGGCATAAATGAGCAGTTCTTC. The J gene is TRBJ2-1, the V gene TRBV9; TRBD1 matches 8 bases. The CDR3 loop spans 16 amino acids. V dropped 0 bases and J dropped 7; count of bases not matched to a gene: 9. CDR1 and CDR2 (germline): SGDLS, YYNGEE.

The chain joins TRBV28 to TRBJ2-3; no firm D call. Trimming pared 5 bases from V and 3 bases from J, leaving 12 bases between. CDR1 is MDHEN, CDR2 SYDVKM, per germline. The CDR3 length is 14 residues. The CDR3 DNA reads TGTGCCAGCAGTCTCTCGGGTCGGACAGATACGCAGTATTTT. It codes for CASSLSGRTDTQYF.

This clone has only a few counts. The rearrangement links TRBV6-5 to TRBJ2-7; no definite D call. Germline V gene lookup returns CDR1 MNHEY and CDR2 SVGAGI. This CDR3 spans 14 amino acids. Trimming pared 11 bases from V and 2 bases from J, leaving 19 bases between. The CDR3 DNA reads TGTGCCCGACCGTGCACAGCAATTACCTACGAGCAGTACTTC. Translation gives CARPCTAITYEQYF.

In this sample, this clone turned up once. The rearrangement joins TRBV7-2 to TRBJ1-1; D gene uncertain. The V gene lost 1 base and the J gene lost 4 bases, with 10 bases spanning the gap. The CDR3 spans 14 residues. Germline V lookup: CDR1 SGHTA, CDR2 FQGNSA. CDR3 residues: CASSLEPGGTEAFF. CDR3 bases: TGTGCCAGCAGCTTAGAACCTGGAGGCACTGAAGCTTTCTTT.

The chain combines TRBV18 with TRBJ1-4, with D possibly matching TRBD1 (5 bases). Per germline, CDR1 KGHSH and CDR2 LQKENI. Trimming removed 1 base from V and 0 bases from J, with 12 bases in between. The CDR3 covers 17 residues. CDR3: CASSPLGLGATNEKLFF. In DNA form, the CDR3 reads TGTGCCAGCTCACCACTCGGGTTAGGGGCAACTAATGAAAAACTGTTTTTT.

The V call is TRBV30, the J call TRBJ2-2, with D perhaps matching TRBD2 (5 bases). The CDR3 consists of 15 residues. V lost 4 bases to trimming and J lost 2 bases, with 14 bases between them. Germline CDR1 and CDR2: GTSNPN and SVGIG (reference sequence). The CDR3 loop reads CAWKSLAFNTGELFF. CDR3 sequence (DNA): TGTGCCTGGAAGAGTCTAGCTTTTAACACCGGGGAGCTGTTTTTT.

This chain links TRBV7-8 with TRBJ2-3; D is possibly TRBD2 (5 bases). CDR1 and CDR2 (germline): SGHVS, FQNEAQ. V was clipped by 4 bases and J by 2 bases, with 16 bases between them. The length of the CDR3 is 16 residues. The CDR3 DNA is TGTGCCAGCAGCTCCCGTCGGGGATCCCCCACAGATACGCAGTATTTT. This translates into CASSSRRGSPTDTQYF.

The chain is built from TRBV11-3 and TRBJ2-7; perhaps TRBD1 as D (6 bases). CDR3 length equals 12 residues. Trimming took off 5 bases at V and 1 base at J, with 6 bases between the two ends. Germline CDR1 is SGHNT and CDR2 is YENEEA. The CDR3 is CASSQGSYEQYF. The CDR3 DNA is TGTGCCAGCAGCCAGGGGTCCTACGAGCAGTACTTC.

This clone was observed a few times. CDR3: CASSRGSSEQYF. The DNA of the CDR3 is TGCGCCAGCAGCCGCGGGAGTAGCGAGCAGTACTTC. The V and J genes are TRBV10-1 and TRBJ2-7, with 7 bases lining up with TRBD2. The CDR3 consists of 12 residues. Per the germline V gene, CDR1 is WNHNN and CDR2 is SYGVQD (reference sequence). The V segment lost 6 bases and the J segment 6 bases; nucleotides outside the gene matches: 5.

The chain recombines TRBV28 with TRBJ2-5, with D perhaps TRBD2 (6 bases). The CDR3 has 16 residues. Germline lookup yields CDR1 MDHEN and CDR2 SYDVKM. The V gene lost 3 bases and the J gene lost 0 bases, with 14 bases spanning the gap. CDR3 loop: CASSFPQGGYQETQYF. The CDR3 bases are TGTGCCAGCAGTTTTCCGCAGGGAGGATACCAAGAGACCCAGTACTTC.

This clone has just one count. The rearrangement uses TRBV6-5 and TRBJ2-5; D may be TRBD2 (5 bases). Trimming left V 2 bases short and J 5 bases short, with 12 bases between. This CDR3 contains 14 residues. CDR1 is MNHEY and CDR2 is SVGAGI in the germline V gene. DNA for the CDR3: TGTGCCAGCAGTTACCTTGGAGGTCGGGAGACCCAGTACTTC. Its protein is CASSYLGGRETQYF.

For the CDR3, the DNA is TGTGCCAGCAGCCCGACGCGGGGGCGGAACTATGGCTACACCTTC. This gives the protein CASSPTRGRNYGYTF. The genes are TRBV7-8 and TRBJ1-2, with a weak D call TRBD1 (6 bases). The CDR3 runs to 15 residues. V was clipped by 5 bases and J by 2 bases, with 15 bases between them. Per germline, CDR1 SGHVS and CDR2 FQNEAQ.

The table lists this clone with a count of one. V is TRBV6-5 and J is TRBJ1-2; the D gene is possibly TRBD1 (5 bases). V was cut by 9 bases and J by 5 bases, with 13 bases left in between. CDR1 and CDR2 from the germline V gene are MNHEY and SVGAGI. This CDR3 comprises 12 residues. CDR3 residues: CASGDSSYGYTF. CDR3 sequence (DNA): TGTGCCAGTGGAGACAGTTCTTATGGCTACACCTTC.

This clone has a handful of counts. The chain links TRBV30 to TRBJ2-7; D might be TRBD2 (6 bases). Germline V gene data show CDR1 as GTSNPN and CDR2 as SVGIG (reference sequence). V was trimmed by 2 bases and J by 3 bases, leaving 14 bases between them. CDR3 size: 14 residues. CDR3 nucleotides: TGTGCCTGGAGTCTCCAGGGAGGCGGCTACGAGCAGTACTTC. Translated, it gives CAWSLQGGGYEQYF.

This clone has only a few counts. This chain links TRBV5-6 with TRBJ2-1; weak D call: TRBD2 (5 bases). Trimming removed 3 bases from V and 6 bases from J, with 16 bases in between. CDR1 SGHDT and CDR2 YYEEEE come from the germline V gene. The CDR3 has 15 amino acids. The CDR3 DNA reads TGTGCCAGCAGCTCACGGACGGAGCGGCGCAATGAGCAGTTCTTC. This encodes CASSSRTERRNEQFF.

The chain joins TRBV7-2 to TRBJ2-7, with D maybe TRBD2 (5 bases). The CDR3 runs 13 residues. V lost 5 bases, J lost 7 bases, and 15 bases lay in between. Germline assignment: CDR1 SGHTA and CDR2 FQGNSA. The CDR3 sequence is CASSAGGLWEQYF. The CDR3 nucleotides are TGTGCCAGCAGCGCCGGAGGTTTGTGGGAGCAGTACTTC.

The chain employs TRBV7-2 and TRBJ1-5; D is undetermined. Germline CDR1 reads SGHTA; CDR2 reads FQGNSA. The CDR3 consists of 13 residues. V was clipped by 2 bases and J by 3 bases, with 5 bases between them. CDR3 region: CASSLSNNQPQHF. In DNA, the CDR3 is TGTGCCAGCAGCTTATCAAACAATCAGCCCCAGCATTTT. The full variable domain, completed using reference TRBV7-2 and TRBJ1-5, is GAGVSQSPSNKVTEKGKDVELRCDPISGHTALYWYRQSLGQGLEFLIYFQGNSAPDKSGLPSDRFSAERTGGSVSTLTIQRTQQEDSAVYLCASSLSNNQPQHFGDGTRLSIL.

The chain combines TRBV15 with TRBJ2-1, with TRBD2 matching over 7 bases. V trimming: 4 bases; J trimming: 9 bases; junction bases outside the gene matches: 9. Germline CDR1 is LNHNV and CDR2 is YYDKDF (reference sequence). The CDR3 totals 14 residues. The CDR3 nucleotides are TGTGCCACCAGCAAAGAGTGGGGGGGTACTGAGCAGTTCTTC. This gives the protein CATSKEWGGTEQFF. The full variable domain, its missing parts supplied by reference TRBV15 and TRBJ2-1, is DAMVIQNPRYQVTQFGKPVTLSCSQTLNHNVMYWYQQKSSQAPKLLFHYYDKDFNNEADTPDNFQSRRPNTSFCFLDIRSPGLGDTAMYLCATSKEWGGTEQFFGPGTRLTVL.

This chain joins TRBV21-1 and TRBJ2-1; the table assigns TRBD2, which was not confirmed against the DNA. TRBV21-1 is a pseudogene locus. This CDR3 region has 14 residues. The CDR3 spells CASSKSGSVNEQFF. The CDR3 DNA reads as TGTGCCAGCAGCAAGAGCGGGAGTGTGAATGAGCAGTTCTTC.

The rearrangement links TRBV14 to TRBJ2-2; the match to TRBD1 covers 7 bases. V lost 6 bases, J lost 3 bases, and 7 bases stayed unmatched. This CDR3 comprises 15 residues. Germline CDR1 reads SGHDN; CDR2 reads FVKESK. The DNA for the CDR3 is TGTGCCAGCAGGCGGACAGGATCGGACACCGGGGAGCTGTTTTTT. Amino acid sequence: CASRRTGSDTGELFF.